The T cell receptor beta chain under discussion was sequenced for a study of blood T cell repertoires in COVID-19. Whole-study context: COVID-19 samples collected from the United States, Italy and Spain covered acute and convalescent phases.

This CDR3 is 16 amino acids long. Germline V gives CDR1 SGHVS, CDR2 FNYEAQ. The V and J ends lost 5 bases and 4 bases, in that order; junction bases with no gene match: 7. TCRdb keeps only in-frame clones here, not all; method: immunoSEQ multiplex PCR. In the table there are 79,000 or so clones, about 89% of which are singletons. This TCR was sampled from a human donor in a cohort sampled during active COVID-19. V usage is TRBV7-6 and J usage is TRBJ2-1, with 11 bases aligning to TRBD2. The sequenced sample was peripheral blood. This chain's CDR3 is CASSRDGTSGYNEQFF. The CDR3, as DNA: TGTGCCAGCAGCCGTGACGGGACTAGCGGATACAATGAGCAGTTCTTC.